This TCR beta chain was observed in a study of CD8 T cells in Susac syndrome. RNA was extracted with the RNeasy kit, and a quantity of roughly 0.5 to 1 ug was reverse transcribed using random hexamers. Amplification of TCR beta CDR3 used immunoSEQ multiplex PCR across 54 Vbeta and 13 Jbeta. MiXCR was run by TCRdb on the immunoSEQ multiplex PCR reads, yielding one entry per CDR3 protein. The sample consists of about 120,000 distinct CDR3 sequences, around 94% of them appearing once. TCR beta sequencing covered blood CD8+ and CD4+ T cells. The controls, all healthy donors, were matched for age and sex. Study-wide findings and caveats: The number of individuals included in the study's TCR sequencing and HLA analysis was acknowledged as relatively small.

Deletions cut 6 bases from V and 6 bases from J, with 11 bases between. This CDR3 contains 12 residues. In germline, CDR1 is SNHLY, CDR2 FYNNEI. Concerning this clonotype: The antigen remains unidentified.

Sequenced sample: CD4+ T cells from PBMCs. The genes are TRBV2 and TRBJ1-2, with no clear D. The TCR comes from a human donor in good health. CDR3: CASREYTNGYTF. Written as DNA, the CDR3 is TGTGCCAGCAGGGAGTACACCAATGGCTACACCTTC.